This T cell receptor beta chain originates from a study of blood T cell repertoires in COVID-19. The wider study: Acute-phase and convalescent COVID-19 samples originated in the United States, Italy and Spain.

Study processing details: Amplifying reference gene primers gave estimates of nucleated cell counts. Generated by immunoSEQ multiplex PCR, the TCRdb table keeps only in-frame clones and is missing some. V, J and clone size were drawn from that table, and D and trimming were deduced from the DNA. The table includes 250,000 to 400,000 clones, around 88% detected once. While infection was still active, Seattle patients were enrolled and then followed longitudinally. This CDR3 region has 14 residues. Germline-derived CDR1 and CDR2 are MNHEY and SMNVEV (reference sequence). Trimming took 5 bases from V and 1 from J; bases not matched to a gene: 2.

The rearrangement uses TRBV27 and TRBJ1-1, with TRBD1 matching over 9 bases. Sequenced sample: peripheral blood. This sequence was found in a woman younger than 45 with COVID-19, enrolled during active disease. CDR3 sequence: CASSRGQGNTEAFF. The DNA for the CDR3 is TGTGCCAGCAGTAGGGGACAGGGGAACACTGAAGCTTTCTTT.